This entry lists 13 T cell receptor beta chains sequenced from one sample in a study of cytomegalovirus exposure and HLA in healthy donors. Researchers ran the PCR with 60 Vbeta and 13 Jbeta primers. Using immunoSEQ multiplex PCR, the repertoire was profiled, and TCRdb retains in-frame clones only, with some absent. The table lists 150,000 to 200,000 clones, roughly 83% of them singletons. Sequencing was carried out using PBMCs. The receptors come from a woman between 45 and 60 years old in good health and CMV-seronegative.

This chain uses TRBV4-1 with TRBJ2-1; 13 nucleotides line up with TRBD2. CDR1 MGHRA and CDR2 YSYEKL come from the germline V gene. This CDR3 spans 17 amino acids. The junction had 4 bases not matched to a gene; V was cut back by 0 bases and J by 5 bases. CDR3 in DNA: TGCGCCAGCAGCCAAGAGAAACTAGCGGGAGGGAACAATGAGCAGTTCTTC. It encodes CASSQEKLAGGNNEQFF.

The chain links TRBV5-6 to TRBJ2-1; D possibly corresponds to TRBD2 (7 bases). Germline assignment: CDR1 SGHDT and CDR2 YYEEEE. Trimming took 2 bases from V and 8 from J, leaving 17 bases between them. The CDR3 runs to 15 residues. As DNA, the CDR3 is TGTGCCAGCAGCTTCACGGGGGGCCTGTCGGATGAGCAGTTCTTC. This translates into CASSFTGGLSDEQFF.

V and J are TRBV29-1 and TRBJ2-3; 10 bases are a match to TRBD2. This CDR3 contains 13 residues. Unmatched junction bases numbered 8, after V lost 6 bases and J lost 8 bases. CDR1 and CDR2 (germline): SQVTM, ANQGSEA. CDR3 sequence reads: CSVGASSGSTQYF. CDR3 bases: TGCAGCGTCGGCGCGTCTAGCGGGAGTACGCAGTATTTT.

Note on this clone: Relative to the germline gene, one junction end is altered; a read error may explain this. The CDR3 spells CASSQEVDRGPPF. The CDR3 bases are TGTGCCAGCAGCCAAGAGGTGGACAGGGGGCCTCCTTTT. The chain employs TRBV4-2 and TRBJ1-5, with 11 bases that match TRBD1. CDR3 size: 13 residues. CDR1 and CDR2 from the germline V gene are LGHNA and YNFKEQ.

The rearrangement links TRBV15 to TRBJ1-5; D is undetermined. V was shortened by 9 bases and J by 2 bases, with 11 bases between the two germline ends. From germline, CDR1 is LNHNV and CDR2 YYDKDF (reference sequence). This CDR3 is 13 amino acids long. This chain's CDR3 is CATAARGNQPQHF. The CDR3 coding sequence is TGTGCCACTGCTGCCCGGGGCAATCAGCCCCAGCATTTT.

The chain links TRBV5-8 to TRBJ2-1; 7 bases agree with TRBD1. This CDR3 comprises 16 residues. Germline V gives CDR1 SGHTS, CDR2 YDEGEE. V shed 4 bases, J shed 0 bases, and the junction held 7 bases outside the gene matches. The CDR3 bases are TGTGCCAGCAGCAAAGGACAGGTCCACTCCTACAATGAGCAGTTCTTC. It encodes CASSKGQVHSYNEQFF.

This chain uses TRBV7-2 with TRBJ1-2; no clear D. CDR1 is SGHTA and CDR2 is FQGNSA in the germline V gene. The V end was cut by 1 base, the J end by 6 bases, with 9 bases between. This CDR3 is built from 13 residues. The CDR3 region has the DNA TGTGCCAGCAGCTTAGGGAGGAACAATGGCTACACCTTC. It codes for CASSLGRNNGYTF.

V is TRBV5-6 and J is TRBJ1-5, with a tentative D call TRBD1 (6 bases). The germline V gene has CDR1 SGHDT and CDR2 YYEEEE. The CDR3 has 15 amino acids. V was clipped by 4 bases and J by 3 bases, with 14 bases between them. The CDR3 coding sequence is TGTGCCAGCAGCGAAGGGGACAATCTCAATCAGCCCCAGCATTTT. It specifies CASSEGDNLNQPQHF.

This clone turned up a few times. The genes are TRBV6-1 and TRBJ1-2; TRBD1 agrees at 7 bases. Germline loops: CDR1 MNHNS, CDR2 SASEGT. CDR3 length equals 13 residues. V trimming: 2 bases; J trimming: 8 bases; junction bases outside the gene matches: 5. The CDR3 bases are TGTGCCAGCAGTGAAAAGGGGGCGACCGGCTACACCTTC. This translates into CASSEKGATGYTF.

The chain carries TRBV28 and TRBJ1-2, with D tentatively TRBD1 (5 bases). Germline CDR1 is MDHEN and CDR2 is SYDVKM. The V gene lost 6 bases and the J gene lost 0 bases, with 29 bases spanning the gap. This CDR3 spans 20 amino acids. CDR3 sequence: CASRPYGGTQGPGSNYGYTF. DNA for the CDR3: TGTGCCAGCAGACCTTATGGGGGGACCCAGGGCCCGGGATCTAACTATGGCTACACCTTC.

The chain links TRBV14 to TRBJ2-3, with 11 bases matching TRBD2. V dropped 8 bases and J dropped 0; count of bases not matched to a gene: 7. The length of the CDR3 is 16 residues. The germline CDR1 and CDR2 sequences are SGHDN and FVKESK. The CDR3 DNA follows: TGTGCCAGCGCCAGACTAGCGGGGTTGAGCACAGATACGCAGTATTTT. It codes for CASARLAGLSTDTQYF.

The V and J genes are TRBV6-1 and TRBJ1-2, with 10 bases that match TRBD1. The ends lost 5 bases at V and 2 bases at J; junction bases unmatched: 5. Germline V gene data show CDR1 as MNHNS and CDR2 as SASEGT. The CDR3 totals 15 residues. CDR3 DNA sequence: TGTGCCAGCAGTCGGGACAGGGGAGGGAACTATGGCTACACCTTC. It specifies CASSRDRGGNYGYTF.

The V gene is TRBV5-5, the J gene TRBJ1-4, with TRBD1 matching over 9 bases. The CDR3 is 15 amino acids. CDR1 is SGHKS, CDR2 YYEKEE, per germline (reference sequence). The ends lost 3 bases at V and 6 bases at J; junction bases unmatched: 6. The CDR3 DNA sequence: TGTGCCAGCAGCTGGACAGGGGATCTAGATGAAAAACTGTTTTTT. Residues: CASSWTGDLDEKLFF.